This paragraph reports one TCR beta chain. The data belong to a study of synovial regulatory T cells in juvenile arthritis. The table came from immunoSEQ multiplex PCR; TCRdb's copy has only in-frame clones and leaves some out. This sample's clone table lists roughly 3,000 clones. The synovial samples were synovial fluid, paired with peripheral blood from each active arthritis patient. Germline lookup yields CDR1 LNHDA and CDR2 SQIVND (reference sequence). The CDR3 spans 15 residues. No DNA is recorded. The sequence was collected from a donor aged 2-29 years with juvenile idiopathic arthritis. The sequenced sample was Treg cells from the synovium. This chain uses TRBV19 with TRBJ2-1; there is no DNA to check the TCRdb D call of TRBD2. The CDR3 protein is CASSPTSGAYNEQFF.